This TCR beta chain derives from a study of T cell repertoires in cytomegalovirus infection. Notes on the study in general: HLA-C-restricted TCR beta clonotypes specific for CMV led the ex vivo response.

One entry per CDR3 protein, called by TCRdb with MiXCR from the reads. The sample carries some 680,000 distinct CDR3 sequences, roughly 36% recorded once. The germline CDR1 and CDR2 sequences are LNHNV and YYDKDF (reference sequence). The V gene lost 6 bases and the J gene lost 0 bases, with 15 bases spanning the gap. The length of the CDR3 is 16 residues. The sample holds one count of this clonotype. Its antigen is not known. Source material: PBMCs. The source of this sequence is a human donor in good health (CMV status not recorded). Some clones in this sample may be carry-over from other donors' samples. The chain combines TRBV15 with TRBJ1-5, with a weak D call TRBD1 (5 bases). This CDR3 is CATSDSRVFSNQPQHF. Written as DNA, the CDR3 is TGTGCCACCAGTGATTCCAGGGTATTTAGCAATCAGCCCCAGCATTTT.